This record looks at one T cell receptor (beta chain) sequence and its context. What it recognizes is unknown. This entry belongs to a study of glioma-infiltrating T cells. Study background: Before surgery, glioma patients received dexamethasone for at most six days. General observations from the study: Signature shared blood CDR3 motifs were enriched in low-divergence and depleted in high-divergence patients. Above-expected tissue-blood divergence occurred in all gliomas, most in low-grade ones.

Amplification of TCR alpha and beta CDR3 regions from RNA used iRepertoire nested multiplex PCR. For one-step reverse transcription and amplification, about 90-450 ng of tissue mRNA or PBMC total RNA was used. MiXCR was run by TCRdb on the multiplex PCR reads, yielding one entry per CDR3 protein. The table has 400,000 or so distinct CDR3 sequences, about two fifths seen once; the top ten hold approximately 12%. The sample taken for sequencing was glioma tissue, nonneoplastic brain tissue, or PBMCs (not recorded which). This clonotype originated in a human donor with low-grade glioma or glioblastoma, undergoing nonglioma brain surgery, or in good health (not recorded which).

The CDR3 protein is CASSPRGANYGYTF. The CDR3 nucleotides are TGTGCCAGCTCACCTCGCGGTGCAAACTATGGCTACACCTTC. The chain employs TRBV18 and TRBJ1-2; the D is unclear. The V and J ends lost 3 bases and 2 bases respectively, with 10 bases between them. Germline lookup yields CDR1 KGHSH and CDR2 LQKENI. The CDR3 has 14 residues.